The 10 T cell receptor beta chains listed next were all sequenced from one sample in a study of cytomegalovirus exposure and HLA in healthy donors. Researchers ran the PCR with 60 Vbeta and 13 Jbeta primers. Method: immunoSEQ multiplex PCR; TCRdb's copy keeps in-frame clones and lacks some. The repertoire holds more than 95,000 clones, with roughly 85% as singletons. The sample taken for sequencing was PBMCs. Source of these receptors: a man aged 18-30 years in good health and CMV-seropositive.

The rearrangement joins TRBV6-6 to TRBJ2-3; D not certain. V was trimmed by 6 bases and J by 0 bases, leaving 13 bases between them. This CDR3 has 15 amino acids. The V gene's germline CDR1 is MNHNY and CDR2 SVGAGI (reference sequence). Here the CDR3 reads CASRGYATSTDTQYF. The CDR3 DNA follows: TGTGCCAGCAGGGGTTATGCGACTAGCACAGATACGCAGTATTTT.

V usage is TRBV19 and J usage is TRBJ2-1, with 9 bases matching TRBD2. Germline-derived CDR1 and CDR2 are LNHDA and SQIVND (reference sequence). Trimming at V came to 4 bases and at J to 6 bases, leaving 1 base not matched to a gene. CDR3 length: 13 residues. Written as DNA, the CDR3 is TGTGCCAGTAGTACTAGCGGGGCCAATGAGCAGTTCTTC. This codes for CASSTSGANEQFF. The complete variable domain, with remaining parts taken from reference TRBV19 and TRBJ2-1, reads DGGITQSPKYLFRKEGQNVTLSCEQNLNHDAMYWYRQDPGQGLRLIYYSQIVNDFQKGDIAEGYSVSREKKESFPLTVTSAQKNPTAFYLCASSTSGANEQFFGPGTRLTVL.

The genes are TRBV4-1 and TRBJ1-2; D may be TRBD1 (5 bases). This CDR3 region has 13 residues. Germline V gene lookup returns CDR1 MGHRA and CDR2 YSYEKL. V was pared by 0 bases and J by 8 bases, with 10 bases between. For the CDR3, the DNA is TGCGCCAGCAGCCAAGATAGGGGTTCGGGCTACACCTTC. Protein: CASSQDRGSGYTF.

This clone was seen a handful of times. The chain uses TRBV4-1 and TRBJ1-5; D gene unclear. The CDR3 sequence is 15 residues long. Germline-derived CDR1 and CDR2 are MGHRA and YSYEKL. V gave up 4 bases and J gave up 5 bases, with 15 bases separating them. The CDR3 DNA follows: TGCGCCAGCAGCCCTGAGGGAGACGGATATCAGCCCCAGCATTTT. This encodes CASSPEGDGYQPQHF.

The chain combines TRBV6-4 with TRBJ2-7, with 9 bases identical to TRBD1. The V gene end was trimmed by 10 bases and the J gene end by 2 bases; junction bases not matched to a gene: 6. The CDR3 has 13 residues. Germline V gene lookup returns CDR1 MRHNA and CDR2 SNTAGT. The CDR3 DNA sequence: TGTGCCACCCGGGACAGGGATGCCTACGAGCAGTACTTC. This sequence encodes CATRDRDAYEQYF.

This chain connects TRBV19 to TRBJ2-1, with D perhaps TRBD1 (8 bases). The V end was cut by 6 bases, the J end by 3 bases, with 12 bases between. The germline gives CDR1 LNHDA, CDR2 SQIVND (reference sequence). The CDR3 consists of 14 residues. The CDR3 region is CASSTGGVYNEQFF. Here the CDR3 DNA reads TGTGCCAGTAGCACAGGGGGGGTCTACAATGAGCAGTTCTTC.

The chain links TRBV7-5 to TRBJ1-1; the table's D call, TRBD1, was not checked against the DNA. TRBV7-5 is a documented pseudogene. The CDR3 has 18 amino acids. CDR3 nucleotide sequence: TGTGCCAGAAGCTCAGGGGGCGATTTGACAGGACTTAGGGCTGAAGCTTTCTTT. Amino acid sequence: CARSSGGDLTGLRAEAFF.

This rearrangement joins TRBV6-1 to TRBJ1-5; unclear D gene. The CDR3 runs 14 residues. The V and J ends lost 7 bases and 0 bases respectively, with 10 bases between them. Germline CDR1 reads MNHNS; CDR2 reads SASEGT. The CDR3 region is CASKIAISNQPQHF. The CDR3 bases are TGTGCCAGCAAGATTGCGATTAGCAATCAGCCCCAGCATTTT.

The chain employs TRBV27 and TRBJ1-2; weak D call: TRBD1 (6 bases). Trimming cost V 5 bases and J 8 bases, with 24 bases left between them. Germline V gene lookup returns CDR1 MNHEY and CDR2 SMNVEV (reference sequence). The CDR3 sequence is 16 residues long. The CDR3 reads CASSPGQFPTLTGYTF. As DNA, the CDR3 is TGTGCCAGCAGTCCCGGACAGTTCCCCACATTAACGGGCTACACCTTC.

The CDR3 sequence is CASSLGGGGGARGEQFF. In nucleotides, the CDR3 is TGTGCCAGCAGCTTAGGCGGAGGAGGGGGGGCCAGAGGGGAGCAGTTCTTC. V gene TRBV7-7 combines with J gene TRBJ2-1; the D gene is possibly TRBD2 (7 bases). V was trimmed by 1 base and J by 10 bases, leaving 23 bases between them. The CDR3 consists of 17 residues. The germline V gene has CDR1 SSHAT and CDR2 FNYEAQ (reference sequence).